These T cell receptor beta chains were read from a single sample in a study of CD8 T cells in ankylosing spondylitis. In TCRdb, the 5' RACE reads were re-called with MiXCR into one record per CDR3 protein. The sample comprises under 850,000 distinct CDR3 sequences, 19% of which are singletons, and 15% to 20% rests with the top ten. Sequenced material: blood, either unsorted or a sorted T cell fraction (not recorded which). The receptors shown here come from a male donor with ankylosing spondylitis. CDR3s include the opening cysteine and the closing phenylalanine or tryptophan. Each record gives: J gene, V gene, D gene, CDR3 length, clone size, CDR3 DNA, CDR3 protein. The D gene is left open where the match is weak. Clone size appears in some rows only: once, few, many, or a class for an expanded clone.

j_call: TRBJ2-7
v_call: TRBV20-1
d_call: TRBD2
cdr3_length: 16
clone_size: few
cdr3_nt: TGCAGTGCTAGAGATCTCAGGCGGGAGGGCCTTCGGGAGCAGTACTTC
cdr3_aa: CSARDLRREGLREQYF

j_call: TRBJ2-1
v_call: TRBV7-9
d_call: .
cdr3_length: 13
clone_size: once
cdr3_nt: TGTGCCAGCAGCTCCACCCAGGGATATGAGCAGTTCTTC
cdr3_aa: CASSSTQGYEQFF

j_call: TRBJ1-3
v_call: TRBV14
d_call: TRBD1
cdr3_length: 16
clone_size: .
cdr3_nt: TGTGCCAGCAGCCAAGATCAAGGGGGCGCTGGAAACACCATATATTTT
cdr3_aa: CASSQDQGGAGNTIYF

j_call: TRBJ2-7
v_call: TRBV28
d_call: .
cdr3_length: 13
clone_size: few
cdr3_nt: TGTGCCAGCAGTTCCGGGAATCGTTACGAGCAGTACTTC
cdr3_aa: CASSSGNRYEQYF

j_call: TRBJ2-1
v_call: TRBV5-6
d_call: TRBD2
cdr3_length: 12
clone_size: few
cdr3_nt: TGTGCCAGCAGCCCCAGCGGGGGGAATCAGTTCTTC
cdr3_aa: CASSPSGGNQFF

j_call: TRBJ1-1
v_call: TRBV5-1
d_call: TRBD1
cdr3_length: 14
clone_size: .
cdr3_nt: TGCGCCAGCAGCAAGACAGGGCCCAACACTGAAGCTTTCTTT
cdr3_aa: CASSKTGPNTEAFF

j_call: TRBJ2-3
v_call: TRBV20-1
d_call: .
cdr3_length: 11
clone_size: few
cdr3_nt: TGCAGTGCTAGAGATCTAGATACGCAGTATTTT
cdr3_aa: CSARDLDTQYF

j_call: TRBJ1-2
v_call: TRBV6-5
d_call: .
cdr3_length: 16
clone_size: few
cdr3_nt: TGTGCCAGCAGTTACTCATCAGGGAGAGCTAACTATGGCTACACCTTC
cdr3_aa: CASSYSSGRANYGYTF

j_call: TRBJ1-4
v_call: TRBV28
d_call: .
cdr3_length: 13
clone_size: .
cdr3_nt: TGTGCCAGTTACGAGGAGGGTAGGGAAAAACTGTTTTTT
cdr3_aa: CASYEEGREKLFF

j_call: TRBJ2-1
v_call: TRBV6-5
d_call: .
cdr3_length: 15
clone_size: .
cdr3_nt: TGTGCCAGCAGTTCCCTGGCGGGGGACACCAATGAGCAGTTCTTC
cdr3_aa: CASSSLAGDTNEQFF

j_call: TRBJ2-1
v_call: TRBV2
d_call: .
cdr3_length: 15
clone_size: .
cdr3_nt: TGTGCCAGCAGTGTAAAAGCGGTGGGTGGCAATGAGCAGTTCTTC
cdr3_aa: CASSVKAVGGNEQFF

j_call: TRBJ2-5
v_call: TRBV12-3/TRBV12-4
d_call: .
cdr3_length: 14
clone_size: .
cdr3_nt: TGTGCCAGCGCATCCTGGTCATTCCAAGAGACCCAGTACTTC
cdr3_aa: CASASWSFQETQYF

j_call: TRBJ2-5
v_call: TRBV7-8
d_call: TRBD2
cdr3_length: 15
clone_size: few
cdr3_nt: TGTGCCAGCAGCCCCAGCGGGGGGATCCAAGAGACCCAGTACTTC
cdr3_aa: CASSPSGGIQETQYF

j_call: TRBJ2-3
v_call: TRBV4-2
d_call: .
cdr3_length: 14
clone_size: few
cdr3_nt: TGTGCCAGCAGCCAAGGTACCGCTCTAGATACGCAGTATTTT
cdr3_aa: CASSQGTALDTQYF

j_call: TRBJ1-5
v_call: TRBV20-1
d_call: .
cdr3_length: 13
clone_size: .
cdr3_nt: TGCAGTGCTAGAGATTTGGGGGATCAGCCCCAGCATTTT
cdr3_aa: CSARDLGDQPQHF

j_call: TRBJ2-7
v_call: TRBV2
d_call: .
cdr3_length: 15
clone_size: .
cdr3_nt: TGTGCCAGCAGGGGCGCGGGTGGGCCAACCTACGAGCAGTACTTC
cdr3_aa: CASRGAGGPTYEQYF